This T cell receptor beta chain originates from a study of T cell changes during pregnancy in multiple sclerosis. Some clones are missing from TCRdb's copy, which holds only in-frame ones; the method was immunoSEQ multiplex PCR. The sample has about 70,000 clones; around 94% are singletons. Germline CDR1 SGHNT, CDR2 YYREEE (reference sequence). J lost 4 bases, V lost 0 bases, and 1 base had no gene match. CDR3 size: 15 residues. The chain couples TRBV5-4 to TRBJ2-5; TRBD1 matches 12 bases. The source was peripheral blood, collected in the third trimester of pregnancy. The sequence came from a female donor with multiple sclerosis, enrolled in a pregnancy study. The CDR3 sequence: CASSLGGQGAETQYF. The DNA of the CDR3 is TGTGCCAGCAGCTTGGGGGGACAGGGGGCAGAGACCCAGTACTTC.